The sample holds one count of the clone carrying this T cell receptor beta chain. CDR1 and CDR2 from the germline V gene are SGHDN and FVKESK. The CDR3 runs to 18 residues. Trimming took 2 bases from V and 0 from J, leaving 14 bases between them. The data stem from a study of CD8 T cells in Susac syndrome. Random hexamers were used to reverse transcribe the RNA input (about 0.5 to 1 ug). TCRdb itself ran the immunoSEQ multiplex PCR reads through MiXCR, one entry per CDR3 protein. The sample holds over 140,000 distinct CDR3 sequences; approximately 95% are singletons and the top ten take 0.14%. V gene TRBV14 combines with J gene TRBJ2-6; no reliable D call. The clonotype was recovered from a human donor with Susac syndrome. Source material: CD4+ T cells from PBMCs. The DNA for the CDR3 is TGTGCCAGCAGCCAACACATGGTTGCATTCTCTGGGGCCAACGTCCTGACTTTC. Its translation is CASSQHMVAFSGANVLTF.